The 15 T cell receptor beta chains below all came from one sample that was sequenced in a study of blood T cell repertoires in COVID-19 (dated by TCRdb to 2018 to 2020). The library was obtained by the immunoSEQ multiplex PCR assay. Sourced from immuneACCESS, this table was stored by TCRdb with only in-frame sequences that have V and J called. A share of the clones is absent; for the studies checked, an unresolved V gene accounts for under half, and the remainder has no known explanation. For this sample the table gives 330,000 or so clones, of which approximately 91% were detected only once. The top ten constitute around 0.92% of the sample. The specimen was PBMCs or T cells enriched from blood (not recorded which). These receptors were collected from a woman aged 25-40 years who had been exposed to COVID-19.

This clone was seen once. The chain combines TRBV5-6 with TRBJ1-2; D not resolved. Germline CDR1 is SGHDT and CDR2 is YYEEEE. This CDR3 contains 14 residues. Trimming pared 0 bases from V and 1 base from J, leaving 7 bases between. CDR3 region: CASSLGAVNYGYTF. As DNA, the CDR3 is TGTGCCAGCAGCTTGGGGGCAGTTAACTATGGCTACACCTTC.

The chain joins TRBV28 to TRBJ2-7; 9 bases align to TRBD2. CDR1 is MDHEN, CDR2 SYDVKM, per germline. V lost 6 bases, J lost 3 bases, and 12 bases stayed unmatched. The length of the CDR3 is 16 residues. Written as DNA, the CDR3 is TGTGCCAGCAGCCCCTTGAGGACTAGCGAGAGCTACGAGCAGTACTTC. Translation gives CASSPLRTSESYEQYF.

This clone was observed a handful of times. The chain has TRBV6-4 and TRBJ1-1, with TRBD1 matching 8 bases. This CDR3 has 15 residues. V lost 3 bases, J lost 5 bases, and 8 bases stayed unmatched. Germline-derived CDR1 and CDR2 are MRHNA and SNTAGT. CDR3 loop: CASSEHQGAGTEAFF. In DNA, the CDR3 is TGTGCCAGCAGTGAACATCAGGGGGCAGGAACTGAAGCTTTCTTT.

J is TRBJ2-1 and V is TRBV6-9, with TRBD2 identical over 7 bases. Per the germline V gene, CDR1 is MNHGY and CDR2 is SVAAGI. The CDR3 spans 15 residues. Unmatched junction bases numbered 10, after V lost 4 bases and J lost 7 bases. DNA of the CDR3: TGTGCCAGCAGTTCCCCAGCGGGATCGACGAATGAGCAGTTCTTC. Translation: CASSSPAGSTNEQFF.

V gene TRBV7-2 combines with J gene TRBJ1-6, with D perhaps matching TRBD1 (5 bases). CDR1 SGHTA and CDR2 FQGNSA come from the germline V gene. The germline V and J ends were trimmed by 1 base and 6 bases, with 7 bases remaining between them. This CDR3 region has 14 residues. CDR3 loop: CASSLDRSNSPLHF. The CDR3 DNA reads as TGTGCCAGCAGCTTAGACAGGTCTAATTCACCCCTCCACTTT.

This clone was found once. J is TRBJ1-1 and V is TRBV28, with TRBD1 matching over 8 bases. CDR3 size: 17 residues. Germline V gene data show CDR1 as MDHEN and CDR2 as SYDVKM. V trimming: 2 bases; J trimming: 3 bases; junction bases outside the gene matches: 11. The CDR3 coding sequence is TGTGCCAGCAGTTTAATTATCCAGGGGGCTGGGGACACTGAAGCTTTCTTT. Translation gives CASSLIIQGAGDTEAFF.

This chain links TRBV5-1 with TRBJ2-2; 8 positions match TRBD2. This CDR3 has 16 amino acids. Looked up from germline, CDR1 is SGHRS and CDR2 is YFSETQ. The junction had 9 bases not matched to a gene; V was cut back by 4 bases and J by 4 bases. This CDR3 is CASSPGAGDLTGELFF. In nucleotides, the CDR3 is TGCGCCAGCAGCCCCGGAGCGGGAGATCTCACCGGGGAGCTGTTTTTT.

The chain couples TRBV29-1 to TRBJ2-1; TRBD2 matches at 7 bases. The CDR3 consists of 14 residues. Per germline, CDR1 SQVTM and CDR2 ANQGSEA. V lost 4 bases to trimming and J lost 3 bases; unmatched junction nucleotides: 6. This chain's CDR3 is CSVGAGENYNEQFF. In DNA form, the CDR3 reads TGCAGCGTTGGGGCGGGGGAGAACTACAATGAGCAGTTCTTC.

This chain connects TRBV5-1 to TRBJ2-1, with TRBD2 matching 11 bases. From germline, CDR1 is SGHRS and CDR2 YFSETQ. CDR3 length equals 14 residues. Germline trimming cut 7 bases from V and 7 bases from J; bases unmatched to any gene: 7. In DNA form, the CDR3 reads TGCGCCAGCGGACCCACTAGCGGGAGTAATGAGCAGTTCTTC. Translating it yields CASGPTSGSNEQFF.

The sample holds many counts of this clone. V gene TRBV7-9 combines with J gene TRBJ2-7; possible D gene TRBD2, 6 bases. With 4 bases removed from V and 0 bases from J, the gap between germline ends came to 10 bases. Germline values: CDR1 SEHNR, CDR2 FQNEAQ (reference sequence). The CDR3 runs 14 residues. The CDR3 loop is CASSSRGSSYEQYF. In DNA, the CDR3 is TGTGCCAGCAGCTCCCGGGGGAGCTCCTACGAGCAGTACTTC.

The DNA of the CDR3 is TGTGCCAGCAGTGGCCAGACAGGGGGTAACACAGATACGCAGTATTTT. This sequence encodes CASSGQTGGNTDTQYF. The V and J genes are TRBV6-1 and TRBJ2-3; 9 bases are a match to TRBD1. V shed 4 bases, J shed 2 bases, and the junction held 7 bases outside the gene matches. In germline, CDR1 is MNHNS, CDR2 SASEGT. The CDR3 consists of 16 residues.

The J gene is TRBJ1-2, the V gene TRBV19, with D possibly being TRBD1 (6 bases). From germline, CDR1 is LNHDA and CDR2 SQIVND (reference sequence). This CDR3 is built from 13 residues. V lost 6 bases, J lost 3 bases, and 11 bases lay in between. The CDR3 coding sequence is TGTGCCAGTAGAATTAACAGGGACTATGGCTACACCTTC. Protein product: CASRINRDYGYTF.

This clone was seen a few times. The V gene is TRBV9, the J gene TRBJ2-1; 7 nucleotides line up with TRBD1. The J segment lost 8 bases and the V segment lost 3 bases, leaving 8 bases of the junction unmatched. Germline CDR1 and CDR2: SGDLS and YYNGEE. This CDR3 spans 14 amino acids. The CDR3, as DNA: TGTGCCAGCAGCGAAGACAGGGATGTGGATGAGCAGTTCTTC. It yields the protein CASSEDRDVDEQFF.

This chain links TRBV19 with TRBJ2-7; 12 positions match TRBD1. This CDR3 has 15 residues. J lost 7 bases, V lost 4 bases, and 8 bases had no gene match. Germline CDR1 is LNHDA and CDR2 is SQIVND (reference sequence). CDR3 sequence: CASSTPGQGASEQYF. The CDR3 bases are TGTGCCAGTAGTACTCCGGGACAGGGGGCGAGTGAGCAGTACTTC.

This clone was seen only a few times. This chain links TRBV6-5 with TRBJ1-2; D ambiguous. Trimming cost V 7 bases and J 8 bases, with 17 bases left between them. The CDR3 sequence is 13 residues long. The germline V gene encodes CDR1 MNHEY and CDR2 SVGAGI. CDR3 DNA sequence: TGTGCCAGCACTCTCCTAGGCCCCTCGGGCTACACCTTC. It yields the protein CASTLLGPSGYTF.